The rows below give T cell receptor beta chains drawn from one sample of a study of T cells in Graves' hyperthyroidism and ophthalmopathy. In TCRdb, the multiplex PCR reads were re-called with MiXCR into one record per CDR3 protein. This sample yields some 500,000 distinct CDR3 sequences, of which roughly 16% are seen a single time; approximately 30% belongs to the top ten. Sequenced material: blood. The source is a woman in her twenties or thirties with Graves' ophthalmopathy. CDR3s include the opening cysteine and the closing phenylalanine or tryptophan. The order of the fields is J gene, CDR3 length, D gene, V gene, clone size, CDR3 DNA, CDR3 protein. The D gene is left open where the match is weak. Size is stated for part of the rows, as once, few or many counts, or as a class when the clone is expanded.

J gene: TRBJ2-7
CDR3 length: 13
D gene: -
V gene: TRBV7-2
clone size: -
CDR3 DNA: TGTGCCAGCAGGCTCGACAGGCGGGGCGAGCAGTACTTC
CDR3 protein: CASRLDRRGEQYF

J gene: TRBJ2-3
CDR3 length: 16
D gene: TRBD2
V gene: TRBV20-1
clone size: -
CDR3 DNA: TGCAGTGCTCCTGCTAGCGGGAGGCCGAAAACAGATACGCAGTATTTT
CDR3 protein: CSAPASGRPKTDTQYF

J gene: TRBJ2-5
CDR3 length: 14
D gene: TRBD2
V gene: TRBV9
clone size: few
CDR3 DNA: TGTGCCAGCAGCGTATCTAGCGGCCAAGAGACCCAGTACTTC
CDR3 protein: CASSVSSGQETQYF

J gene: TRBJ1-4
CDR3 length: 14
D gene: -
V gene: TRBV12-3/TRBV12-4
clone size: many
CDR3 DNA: TGTGCCAGCAGTTTAGAGGTGGCTAATGAAAAACTGTTTTTT
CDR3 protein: CASSLEVANEKLFF

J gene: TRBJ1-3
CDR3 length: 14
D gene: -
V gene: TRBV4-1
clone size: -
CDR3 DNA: TGCGCCAGCACACAGACTACACCCGGAAACACCATATATTTT
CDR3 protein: CASTQTTPGNTIYF

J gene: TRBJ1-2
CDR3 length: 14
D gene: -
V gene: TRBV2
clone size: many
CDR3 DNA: TGTGCCAGCAGAACAGGGACTATCGGCTATGGCTACACCTTC
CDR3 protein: CASRTGTIGYGYTF

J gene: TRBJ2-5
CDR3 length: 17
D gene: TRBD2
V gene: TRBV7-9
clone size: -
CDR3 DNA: TGTGCCAGCAGCTTACCCTCCGGACTAGCGGGAGTAGAGACCCAGTACTTC
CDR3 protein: CASSLPSGLAGVETQYF

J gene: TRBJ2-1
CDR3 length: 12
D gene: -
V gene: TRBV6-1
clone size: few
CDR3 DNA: TGTGCCAGCAGTTCCGTACTCAATGAGCAGTTCTTC
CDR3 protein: CASSSVLNEQFF

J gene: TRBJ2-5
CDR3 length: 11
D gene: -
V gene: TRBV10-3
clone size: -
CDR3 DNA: TGTGCCGTCAGAGCCAGAGAGACCCAGTACTTC
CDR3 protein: CAVRARETQYF

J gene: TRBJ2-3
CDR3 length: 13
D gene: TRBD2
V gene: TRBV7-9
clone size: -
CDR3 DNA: TGTGCCAGCAGTTTAGCGGGAACGAATACGCAGTATTTT
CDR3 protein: CASSLAGTNTQYF

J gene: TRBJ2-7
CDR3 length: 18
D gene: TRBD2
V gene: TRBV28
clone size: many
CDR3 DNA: TGTGCCAGCAGTTTACATCTCGAGGCGGGAGTCCCCTCCTACGAGCAGTACTTC
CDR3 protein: CASSLHLEAGVPSYEQYF

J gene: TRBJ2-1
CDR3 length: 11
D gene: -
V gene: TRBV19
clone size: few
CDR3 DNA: TGTGCCAGTAGTATTCGGAATGAGCAGTTCTTC
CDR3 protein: CASSIRNEQFF

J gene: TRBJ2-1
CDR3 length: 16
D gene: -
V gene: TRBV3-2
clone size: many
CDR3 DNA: TGTGCCAGCAGCCGGGGGTGGACTAGCGGGAGTAATGAGCAGTTCTTC
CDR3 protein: CASSRGWTSGSNEQFF

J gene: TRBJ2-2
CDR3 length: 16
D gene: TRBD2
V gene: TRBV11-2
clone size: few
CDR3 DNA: TGTGCCAGTAGTATGCTAGCGGGAGTGGGCACCGGGGAGCTGTTTTTT
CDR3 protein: CASSMLAGVGTGELFF

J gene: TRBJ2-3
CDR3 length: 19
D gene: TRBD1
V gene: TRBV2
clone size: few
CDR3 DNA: TGTGCCAGCAGTGAACTAGACTTTGTGGGACAGGGGGCTACAGATACGCAGTATTTT
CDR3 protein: CASSELDFVGQGATDTQYF

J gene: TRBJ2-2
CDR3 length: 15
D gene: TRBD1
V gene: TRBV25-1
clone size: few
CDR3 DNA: TGTGCCAGCAGTGTCAGGGGGCGGAACACCGGGGAGCTGTTTTTT
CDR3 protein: CASSVRGRNTGELFF

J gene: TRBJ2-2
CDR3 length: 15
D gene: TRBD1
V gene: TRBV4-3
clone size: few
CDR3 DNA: TGCGCCAGCAGCCACACGACAGGGGCGGCCGGGGAGCTGTTTTTT
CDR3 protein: CASSHTTGAAGELFF

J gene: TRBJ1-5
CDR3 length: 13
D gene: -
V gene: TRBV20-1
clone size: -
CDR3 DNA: TGCAGTGCTAGAGGAGGGTTCAATCAGCCCCAGCATTTT
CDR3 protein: CSARGGFNQPQHF

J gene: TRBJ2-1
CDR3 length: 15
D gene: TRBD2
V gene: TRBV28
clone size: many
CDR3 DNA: TGTGCCAGCAGACAGACTAGCTCCCGACCAAATGAGCAGTTCTTC
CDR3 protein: CASRQTSSRPNEQFF

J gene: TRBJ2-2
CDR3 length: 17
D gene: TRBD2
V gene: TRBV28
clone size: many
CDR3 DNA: TGTGCCAGCAGAATCGGGACTAGCGGGAGACGTACCGGGGAGCTGTTTTTT
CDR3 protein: CASRIGTSGRRTGELFF

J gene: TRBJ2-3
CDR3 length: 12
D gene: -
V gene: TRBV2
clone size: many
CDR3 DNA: TGTGCCACGGGACTCCTTACAGATACGCAGTATTTT
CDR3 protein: CATGLLTDTQYF

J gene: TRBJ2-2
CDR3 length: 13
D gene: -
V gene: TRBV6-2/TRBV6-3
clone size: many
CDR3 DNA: TGTGCCAGCAGGATGCAGGGGACCGGGGAGCTGTTTTTT
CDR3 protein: CASRMQGTGELFF

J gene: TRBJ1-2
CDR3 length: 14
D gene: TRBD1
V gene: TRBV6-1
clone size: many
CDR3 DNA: TGTGCCAGCACCCTCAGGGGGGTCGCGAATGGCTACACCTTC
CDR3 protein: CASTLRGVANGYTF

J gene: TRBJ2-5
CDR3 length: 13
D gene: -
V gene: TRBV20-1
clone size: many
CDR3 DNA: TGCAGTGCTAGAGCGACGCCTCAAGAGACCCAGTACTTC
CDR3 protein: CSARATPQETQYF

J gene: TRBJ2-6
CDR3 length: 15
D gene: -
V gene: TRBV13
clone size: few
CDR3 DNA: TGTGCCAGCAGCTTTTCAGGGATGGGGGCCAACGTCCTGACTTTC
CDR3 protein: CASSFSGMGANVLTF

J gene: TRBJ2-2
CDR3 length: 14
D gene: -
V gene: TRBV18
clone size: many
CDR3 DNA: TGTGCCAGCTCACCACCCCCTCGTGGCGGGGAGCTGTTTTTT
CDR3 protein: CASSPPPRGGELFF

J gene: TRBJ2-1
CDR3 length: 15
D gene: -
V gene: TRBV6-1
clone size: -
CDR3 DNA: TGTGCCAGCACCGAAGACAGGAGCTCCTACAATGAGCAGTTCTTC
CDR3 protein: CASTEDRSSYNEQFF

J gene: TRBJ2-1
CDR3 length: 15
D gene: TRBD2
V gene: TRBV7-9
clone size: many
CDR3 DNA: TGTGCCAGCAGCTTAATAGCGGGACAATACAATGAGCAGTTCTTC
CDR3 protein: CASSLIAGQYNEQFF

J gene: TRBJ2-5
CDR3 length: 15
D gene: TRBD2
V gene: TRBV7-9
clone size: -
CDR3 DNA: TGTGCCAGCAGCTTCGAGGGAGGGGCCCAAGAGACCCAGTACTTC
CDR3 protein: CASSFEGGAQETQYF

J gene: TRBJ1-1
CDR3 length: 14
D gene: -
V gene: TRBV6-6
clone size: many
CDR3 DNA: TGTGCCAGCAGTTACTCGAGGTCGTCGACTGAAGCTTTCTTT
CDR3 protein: CASSYSRSSTEAFF

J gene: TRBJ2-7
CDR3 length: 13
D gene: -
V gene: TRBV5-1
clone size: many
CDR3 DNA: TGCGCCAGCAGCTTTGACCTGTACTACGAGCAGTACTTC
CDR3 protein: CASSFDLYYEQYF

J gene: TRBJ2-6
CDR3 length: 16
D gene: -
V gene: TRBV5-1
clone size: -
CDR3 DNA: TGCGCCAGCAGCTTAATCGGAGACTCTGGGGCCAACGTCCTGACTTTC
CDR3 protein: CASSLIGDSGANVLTF

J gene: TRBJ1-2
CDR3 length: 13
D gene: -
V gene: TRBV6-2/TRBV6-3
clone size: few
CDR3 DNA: TGTGCCAGCAGTTACCTGACAGACTATGGCTACACCTTC
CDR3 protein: CASSYLTDYGYTF

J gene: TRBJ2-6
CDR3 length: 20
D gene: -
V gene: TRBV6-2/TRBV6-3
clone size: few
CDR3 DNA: TGTGCCAGCAGTTACTCGCCCCCTGGCCCTTGGGGGGCTGGGGCCAACGTCCTGACTTTC
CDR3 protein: CASSYSPPGPWGAGANVLTF

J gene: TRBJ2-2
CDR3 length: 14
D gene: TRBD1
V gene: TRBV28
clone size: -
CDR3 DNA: TGTGCCAGCAAATACGGACAGGTCACCGGGGAGCTGTTTTTT
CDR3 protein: CASKYGQVTGELFF

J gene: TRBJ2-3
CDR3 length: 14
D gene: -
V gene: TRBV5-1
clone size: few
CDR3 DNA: TGCGCCAGCAGTCGGGAGTCTAGCACAGATACGCAGTATTTT
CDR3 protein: CASSRESSTDTQYF

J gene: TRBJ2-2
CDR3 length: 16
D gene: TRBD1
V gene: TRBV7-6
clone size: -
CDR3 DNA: TGTGCCAGCAGGGAACAGGGGGATGGGCACACCGGGGAGCTGTTTTTT
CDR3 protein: CASREQGDGHTGELFF

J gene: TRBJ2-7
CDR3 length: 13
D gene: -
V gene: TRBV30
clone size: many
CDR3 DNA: TGTGCCTGGAGTGTACTTGGTGCAGCCGAGCAGTACTTC
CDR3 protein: CAWSVLGAAEQYF

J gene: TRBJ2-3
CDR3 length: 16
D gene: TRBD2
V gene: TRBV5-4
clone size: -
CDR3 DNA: TGTGCCAGCAGCGCAAAAATAGCGGGAGGGGGGGATACGCAGTATTTT
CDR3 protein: CASSAKIAGGGDTQYF

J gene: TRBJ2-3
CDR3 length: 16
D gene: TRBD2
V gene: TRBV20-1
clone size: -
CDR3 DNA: TGCAGTGCTTTAAGACTAGCGGGAGGGCCAGCAGATACGCAGTATTTT
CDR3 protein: CSALRLAGGPADTQYF

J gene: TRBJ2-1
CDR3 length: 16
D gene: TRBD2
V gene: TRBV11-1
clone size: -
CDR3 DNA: TGTGCCAGCAGCTTAGGCCCGGGACTAGCGTGGAATGAGCAGTTCTTC
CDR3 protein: CASSLGPGLAWNEQFF

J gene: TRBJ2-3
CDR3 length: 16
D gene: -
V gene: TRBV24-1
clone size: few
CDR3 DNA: TGTGCCACCAGTGATCCCACCCCACAGGGCACAGATACGCAGTATTTT
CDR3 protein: CATSDPTPQGTDTQYF

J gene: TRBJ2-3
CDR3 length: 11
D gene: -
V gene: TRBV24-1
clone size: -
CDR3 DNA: TGTGCCACCAGTACGGTCGATACGCAGTATTTT
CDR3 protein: CATSTVDTQYF

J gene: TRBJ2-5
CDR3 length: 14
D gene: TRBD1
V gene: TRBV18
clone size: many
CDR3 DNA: TGTGCCAGCTCACCAAACAGGGGACAAGAGACCCAGTACTTC
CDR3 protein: CASSPNRGQETQYF

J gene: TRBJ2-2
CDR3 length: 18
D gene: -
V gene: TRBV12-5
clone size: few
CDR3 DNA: TGTGCTAGTGGTCCCGACGATTGGACAGCCTCCGGCACCGGGGAGCTGTTTTTT
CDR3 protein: CASGPDDWTASGTGELFF

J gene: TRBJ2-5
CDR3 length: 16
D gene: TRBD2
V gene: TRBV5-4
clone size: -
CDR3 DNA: TGTGCCAGCAGCCGAGGACTAGCGGGAGTTTCAGAGACCCAGTACTTC
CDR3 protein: CASSRGLAGVSETQYF

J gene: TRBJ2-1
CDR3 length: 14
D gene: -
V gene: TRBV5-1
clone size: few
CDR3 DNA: TGCGCCAGCACGCGGACAAGCTCCTACAATGAGCAGTTCTTC
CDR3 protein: CASTRTSSYNEQFF

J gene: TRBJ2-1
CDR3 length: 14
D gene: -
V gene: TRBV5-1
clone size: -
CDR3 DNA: TGCGCCAGCAGCTTTTGGTCTAAGGCGGGGGAGCAGTTCTTC
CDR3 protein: CASSFWSKAGEQFF

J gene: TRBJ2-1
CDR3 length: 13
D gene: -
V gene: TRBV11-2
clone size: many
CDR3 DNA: TGTGCCAGCAGCTCGGAACAGGGCCATGAGCAGTTCTTC
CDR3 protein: CASSSEQGHEQFF

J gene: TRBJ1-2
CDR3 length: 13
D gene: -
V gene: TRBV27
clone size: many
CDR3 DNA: TGTGCCAGCAGGGACGGAGCTAACTATGGCTACACCTTC
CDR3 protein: CASRDGANYGYTF

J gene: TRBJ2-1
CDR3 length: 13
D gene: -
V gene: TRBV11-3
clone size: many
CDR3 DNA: TGTGCCAGCAGCTTAGAGGAAGGTAATGAGCAGTTCTTC
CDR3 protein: CASSLEEGNEQFF

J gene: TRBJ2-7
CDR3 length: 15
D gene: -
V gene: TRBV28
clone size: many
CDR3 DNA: TGTGCCAGCAGTTTATCAATGACGGCCTCCTACGAGCAGTACTTC
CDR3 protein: CASSLSMTASYEQYF

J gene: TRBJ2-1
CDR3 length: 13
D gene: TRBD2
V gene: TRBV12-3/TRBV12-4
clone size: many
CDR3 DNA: TGTGCCACTGGGACTAGGGTTAGGGGTGAGCAGTTCTTC
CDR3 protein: CATGTRVRGEQFF